This T cell receptor (beta chain) was recorded in a study of tumor-infiltrating lymphocytes in primary liver carcinoma (dated by TCRdb to the late 2010s). Regarding the complete study: Between late 2015 and March 2016, roughly five patients in China with histopathologically diagnosed primary liver carcinoma had surgical resection. Of the five patients (three men and two women, aged 30 to 69 years), four had hepatocellular carcinoma and one had combined HCC and intrahepatic cholangiocarcinoma. Tumors of the five patients were stage T1-T3 N0M0 with maximum diameters of roughly 4.2 to 11 cm. Samples yielded roughly 3.5 to 8 million productive TCRbeta reads; read depth did not differ significantly between tissue types. TCRbeta repertoire sequencing, expression microarrays and whole-exome sequencing were combined in the study across five regions of each liver tumor, with adjacent normal tissue and blood also included. A total of roughly 35 specimens from 5 patients underwent TCRbeta repertoire sequencing, comprising around 25 tumor regions, 5 adjacent noncancerous liver tissues and 5 peripheral blood samples. High reproducibility was observed for the technical replicate repertoires, with mean shared-clone rates around 0.9 and correlation coefficients above 0.95. Beyond this particular receptor, the publication reports: A significantly larger repertoire fraction was made up by the top 250 clones in tumors than in blood (p = 0.039). Because only the TCR beta chain was sequenced and unpaired alpha chains were not captured, true repertoire diversity is likely underestimated. Consistent with antigen-driven expansion, pairs of tumor regions showed higher repertoire overlap (mean roughly 36%) than either tumor-adjacent pairs (approximately 17%) or tumor-blood pairs (roughly 15%). Comparison of CD4+ and CD8+ T cell repertoires was precluded by the use of bulk unsorted samples. Only 4 to 6 patients were included in the study, and the authors note that the findings should be validated in a larger study.

The cysteine opens and the phenylalanine closes a CDR3 of 15 amino acids. Left in the record is the CDR3 DNA by itself, 45 bases read in frame from the first base. Trimming removed 1 base from V and 3 bases from J, leaving 11 bases between the germline ends. Starting from approximately 460 ng total RNA, TCRbeta-specific cDNA was produced by reverse transcription with a constant-region primer and ProtoScript II reverse transcriptase. The TCRbeta libraries were prepared through three rounds of nested multiplex PCR following a slightly modified ARM-PCR procedure. Each of the first two PCR rounds ran for approximately 10 cycles and used multiplex TRBV1-TRBV30 forward primers together with a Cbeta reverse primer. Sample barcodes and Illumina adapters were attached in a final 25-cycle PCR using Deep VentR polymerase. Before sequencing, amplicons of 200-500 bp were purified from gel using a QIAquick gel extraction kit. TCRbeta amplicons were sequenced on an Illumina HiSeq 2500 with 250-bp paired-end reads. On the study's bioinformatics: Trimmomatic v0.33 was used to quality-trim the reads, and FLASH v1.2.11 was used to merge paired reads so that full CDR3 sequences could be recovered. MiGEC v1.2.1b assigned V, D and J germline segments to the rearranged TCRbeta sequences. Clonotype statistics and Shannon-Wiener diversity indices were computed with VDJtools v1.0.0. Except for diversity analysis, only each sample's 250 most abundant clonotypes were used in subsequent analyses to reduce sampling bias. Starting from the raw public reads, TCRdb applied fastp trimming at Q25, assembled clones with MiXCR and retained in-frame beta chains. Rows with a matching CDR3 protein are joined into one entry that keeps the most common DNA and genes. TCRdb assigned the V and J calls; the authors' analysis was not used. In all, the sample holds hundreds of thousands of distinct CDR3 sequences, and around three fifths of those were seen once. About a sixth of the sample is held by the ten biggest clonotypes.

At least ten counts were recorded for this clonotype. Its antigen is not yet known. No much larger clone exists at a distance of one base, and base qualities are not known. Blood RNA was extracted from unsorted whole blood using TRIzol reagent, and germline DNA was obtained with the DNeasy Blood & Tissue kit. At the time of sampling, the patients had chronic HBV infection and had not received any treatment. Before surgery, approximately 4 milliliters of peripheral blood were collected into K2EDTA tubes. Sequences were obtained from peripheral blood. The sequence came from a woman in her 30s with primary liver carcinoma and hepatitis B virus infection. The sequence is built from TRBV12-3 or TRBV12-4 and TRBJ2-3, with no confidently assigned D gene. The CDR3 in this case is CASSLDHGSTDTQYF. The DNA sequence is TGTGCCAGCAGTTTAGACCACGGGTCAACAGATACGCAGTATTTT.